The 20 T cell receptor beta chains presented below share a single source sample, sequenced in a study of T cells in Graves' hyperthyroidism and ophthalmopathy. Amplified regions were TCR beta CDR3 sequences from RNA transcripts. During a first-round RT-PCR of the TCR CDR3, the HTBI primer set was used. TCRdb independently ran MiXCR on the multiplex PCR reads; one entry per CDR3 protein. The sample carries about 740,000 distinct CDR3 sequences, 12% to 15% recorded once. What was sequenced was blood. These receptor sequences come from a woman under 30 with Graves' hyperthyroidism.

The sample holds many counts of this clonotype. The rearrangement uses TRBV10-3 and TRBJ2-7, with TRBD1 as a possible D gene (5 bases). The CDR3 covers 13 residues. Germline CDR1 ENHRY, CDR2 SYGVKD. The V end was cut by 2 bases, the J end by 2 bases, with 7 bases between. The DNA for the CDR3 is TGTGCCATCAGTGAGGGGGCTGCCTACGAGCAGTACTTC. Amino acids: CAISEGAAYEQYF.

This clonotype was picked up a small number of times. The genes are TRBV12-3 or TRBV12-4 and TRBJ2-6, with unresolved D. Trimming stripped 7 bases from V and 1 base from J, with 14 bases between. The CDR3 is 16 residues long. CDR3: CASIQGWISGANVLTF. Written as DNA, the CDR3 is TGTGCCAGCATTCAAGGGTGGATTTCTGGGGCCAACGTCCTGACTTTC.

In the case of this clonotype: A much bigger clone sits one base away, suggesting this may be a read error. For the CDR3, the DNA is TGTGCCAGCGACAGGATGGAAGATGAAAAACTGTTTTTT. Encoded protein: CASDRMEDEKLFF. The rearrangement joins TRBV6-2 or TRBV6-3 to TRBJ1-4; D may be TRBD1 (6 bases). The CDR3 is 13 amino acids. The V gene's germline CDR1 is MNHEY and CDR2 SVGEGT. V lost 8 bases and J lost 6, with 13 bases in between.

At least ten counts were recorded for this clonotype. The rearrangement links TRBV29-1 to TRBJ2-7, with D hard to call. This CDR3 has 12 amino acids. Trimming shortened V by 7 bases and J by 2 bases, and 12 bases separated the two germline ends. Germline CDR1 reads SQVTM; CDR2 reads ANQGSEA. CDR3 loop: CSGSRSPYEQYF. CDR3 DNA: TGCAGCGGTTCCAGGAGTCCCTACGAGCAGTACTTC.

This clonotype was seen ten or more times. The V and J genes are TRBV29-1 and TRBJ2-2, with D unresolved. Trimming stripped 5 bases from V and 1 base from J, with 5 bases between. Germline CDR1 SQVTM, CDR2 ANQGSEA. This CDR3 has 12 amino acids. CDR3 DNA sequence: TGCAGCGTTTACAGGAACACCGGGGAGCTGTTTTTT. Protein product: CSVYRNTGELFF.

This sequence joins TRBV2 and TRBJ1-4; TRBD1 matches 11 bases. There are 16 residues in the CDR3. Germline V gene lookup returns CDR1 SNHLY and CDR2 FYNNEI. The junction had 6 bases not matched to a gene; V was cut back by 1 base and J by 8 bases. CDR3 loop: CASSEGTGGPEEKLFF. CDR3 nucleotides: TGTGCCAGCAGTGAAGGGACAGGGGGCCCCGAAGAAAAACTGTTTTTT.

Ten or more counts support this clonotype. The chain uses TRBV7-8 and TRBJ1-2, with D possibly being TRBD1 (5 bases). The V gene lost 4 bases and the J gene lost 13 bases, with 19 bases spanning the gap. The germline gives CDR1 SGHVS, CDR2 FQNEAQ. The CDR3 covers 13 residues. CDR3 in amino acids: CASSSVLHPGLTF. CDR3 sequence (DNA): TGTGCCAGCAGCTCTGTATTGCACCCGGGGCTCACCTTC.

This clonotype was seen many times. V and J are TRBV15 and TRBJ2-7; 7 bases align to TRBD2. The V gene end was trimmed by 0 bases and the J gene end by 0 bases; junction bases not matched to a gene: 2. Germline-derived CDR1 and CDR2 are LNHNV and YYDKDF (reference sequence). CDR3 size: 15 residues. The CDR3 region has the DNA TGTGCCACCAGCAGAGATCCGGGAGGCTCCTACGAGCAGTACTTC. This gives the protein CATSRDPGGSYEQYF. The whole variable domain, filled in from reference TRBV15 and TRBJ2-7, reads DAMVIQNPRYQVTQFGKPVTLSCSQTLNHNVMYWYQQKSSQAPKLLFHYYDKDFNNEADTPDNFQSRRPNTSFCFLDIRSPGLGDTAMYLCATSRDPGGSYEQYFGPGTRLTVT.

This clonotype was picked up many times. This sequence joins TRBV4-1 and TRBJ2-5, with D perhaps TRBD2 (7 bases). The CDR3 runs to 15 residues. The germline V gene has CDR1 MGHRA and CDR2 YSYEKL. V was shortened by 4 bases and J by 5 bases, with 17 bases between the two germline ends. CDR3 bases: TGCGCCAGCAGCCTTGAAGGGGGGGGTACGGAGACCCAGTACTTC. This translates into CASSLEGGGTETQYF.

This clonotype was observed many times. J is TRBJ2-1 and V is TRBV27; no clear D gene. Trimming cost V 4 bases and J 4 bases, with 17 bases left between them. The germline V gene has CDR1 MNHEY and CDR2 SMNVEV (reference sequence). The CDR3 totals 16 residues. CDR3 in DNA: TGTGCCAGCAGTTCCCCCCGTTTGATGTCGTACAATGAGCAGTTCTTC. Protein sequence: CASSSPRLMSYNEQFF.

This clonotype appeared a few times. This chain joins TRBV9 and TRBJ1-6; the match to TRBD1 covers 10 bases. The CDR3 length is 14 residues. V was pared by 2 bases and J by 7 bases, with 0 bases of the junction left unmatched. Looked up from germline, CDR1 is SGDLS and CDR2 is YYNGEE. CDR3: CASSVTGGNSPLHF. The CDR3 nucleotides are TGTGCCAGCAGCGTGACAGGGGGCAATTCACCCCTCCACTTT.

This clonotype was seen many times. For the CDR3, the DNA is TGTGCCAGCAGTGAGTTTGGGGAGGTGAACACTGAAGCTTTCTTT. This encodes CASSEFGEVNTEAFF. The V call is TRBV6-1, the J call TRBJ1-1; no definite D call. Germline CDR1 and CDR2: MNHNS and SASEGT. The CDR3 totals 15 residues. Trimming shortened V by 3 bases and J by 0 bases, and 11 bases separated the two germline ends.

This clonotype has at least ten counts. The chain has TRBV11-1 and TRBJ2-3; the D is unclear. The CDR3 contains 12 residues. Looked up from germline, CDR1 is SGHAT and CDR2 is FQDESV (reference sequence). Trimming took 4 bases from V and 4 from J, leaving 6 bases between them. This CDR3 is CASSSTSDTQYF. The CDR3 DNA is TGTGCCAGCAGCTCGACGTCAGATACGCAGTATTTT.

The chain recombines TRBV9 with TRBJ2-2, with 10 bases that match TRBD2. Germline lookup yields CDR1 SGDLS and CDR2 YYNGEE. The CDR3 extends over 15 amino acids. Trimming cost V 2 bases and J 6 bases; bases outside gene matches: 4. The CDR3 nucleotides are TGTGCCAGCAGCGTTAGCGGGAGGAGCGCCGGGGAGCTGTTTTTT. This sequence encodes CASSVSGRSAGELFF.

This clonotype has only a few counts. J is TRBJ2-3 and V is TRBV5-1, with 11 bases identical to TRBD2. The CDR3 is made up of 17 amino acids. Germline V gene sequence: CDR1 SGHRS, CDR2 YFSETQ. V trimming: 3 bases; J trimming: 5 bases; junction bases outside the gene matches: 11. Here the CDR3 reads CASSSGLAGMQKDTQYF. DNA for the CDR3: TGCGCCAGCAGCTCTGGACTAGCGGGTATGCAGAAAGATACGCAGTATTTT.

This clonotype was counted ten times or more. CDR3 sequence reads: CASSRTWTGWANVLTF. CDR3 DNA sequence: TGTGCCAGCAGCAGAACCTGGACAGGGTGGGCCAACGTCCTGACTTTC. The rearrangement joins TRBV28 to TRBJ2-6, with 8 bases lining up with TRBD1. Trimming took 6 bases from V and 5 from J; bases not matched to a gene: 9. CDR3 length: 16 amino acids. Germline CDR1 MDHEN, CDR2 SYDVKM.

This clonotype was seen ten or more times. The chain is built from TRBV30 and TRBJ2-3; D gene uncertain. In germline, CDR1 is GTSNPN, CDR2 SVGIG (reference sequence). The CDR3 is 14 residues long. Trimming took off 0 bases at V and 4 bases at J, with 11 bases between the two ends. CDR3 bases: TGTGCCTGGAGTGTAGGACCCCGGGCAGATACGCAGTATTTT. Translating gives CAWSVGPRADTQYF.

This chain links TRBV20-1 with TRBJ2-7; 11 bases are a match to TRBD2. This CDR3 comprises 19 residues. With V trimmed by 1 base and J by 6 bases, 20 bases remained unmatched. Per germline, CDR1 DFQATT and CDR2 SNEGSKA (reference sequence). The CDR3: CSARATPGGGTSGPFEQYF. The CDR3 nucleotides are TGCAGTGCTAGAGCTACCCCCGGTGGTGGGACTAGCGGACCGTTCGAGCAGTACTTC.

This clonotype was counted at least ten times. This chain connects TRBV20-1 to TRBJ2-7, with TRBD2 identical over 8 bases. The ends lost 7 bases at V and 0 bases at J; junction bases unmatched: 11. This CDR3 has 15 residues. Germline V lookup: CDR1 DFQATT, CDR2 SNEGSKA (reference sequence). The CDR3, as DNA: TGCAGTGGGGTTGCGGGAGGCGACAACTCCTACGAGCAGTACTTC. This gives the protein CSGVAGGDNSYEQYF.

This clonotype was detected ten times or more. The chain is built from TRBV12-3 or TRBV12-4 and TRBJ2-1; possible D gene TRBD2, 5 bases. Trimming removed 3 bases at V and 7 bases at J, with 13 bases between. The CDR3 is made up of 14 amino acids. As DNA, the CDR3 is TGTGCCAGCAGTTTTCGTTCCCCGGGGAATGAGCAGTTCTTC. Amino acid sequence: CASSFRSPGNEQFF.